What follows are 29 T cell receptor beta chains derived from one specimen sequenced in a study of T-cell reconstitution after alpha-beta-depleted transplantation in children. Unique molecular identifiers were incorporated during preparation of the TCRbeta library. A single record per CDR3 protein comes from TCRdb applying MiXCR to the PCR reads. This table holds some 490,000 distinct CDR3 sequences, around 13% found once. Specimen: PBMCs from the stem cell graft donor, collected from the stem cell graft. Receptors were obtained from a human donor who donated a stem cell graft to a child with combined immunodeficiency.

The chain carries TRBV5-1 and TRBJ1-1; possibly TRBD1 for D (5 bases). V dropped 4 bases and J dropped 5 bases, with 15 bases sitting between them. The germline CDR1 and CDR2 sequences are SGHRS and YFSETQ. The CDR3 is 14 amino acids. CDR3 in amino acids: CASSLDTGWTEAFF. The CDR3 DNA sequence: TGCGCCAGCAGCCTGGACACCGGATGGACTGAAGCTTTCTTT.

Only a few counts were recorded for this clonotype. This sequence joins TRBV28 and TRBJ2-5, with a weak D call TRBD2 (6 bases). This CDR3 spans 18 amino acids. Between the trimmed V and J ends, which lost 6 bases and 3 bases, there was a span of 26 bases. Germline lookup yields CDR1 MDHEN and CDR2 SYDVKM. Written as DNA, the CDR3 is TGTGCCAGCAGCCCGGGACTCTGGCCACTCCTAACCAAAGAGACCCAGTACTTC. Amino acids: CASSPGLWPLLTKETQYF.

The chain couples TRBV12-3 or TRBV12-4 to TRBJ2-1, with TRBD1 identical over 10 bases. This CDR3 comprises 13 residues. V shed 8 bases, J shed 12 bases, and the junction held 10 bases outside the gene matches. The CDR3 here is CASGTGAPGGQFF. Written as DNA, the CDR3 is TGTGCCAGCGGGACAGGGGCTCCAGGGGGGCAGTTCTTC.

The chain uses TRBV9 and TRBJ2-3; 8 bases are shared with TRBD2. The V gene's germline CDR1 is SGDLS and CDR2 YYNGEE. V shed 3 bases, J shed 2 bases, and the junction held 8 bases outside the gene matches. CDR3 length: 16 amino acids. The CDR3 DNA reads as TGTGCCAGCAGCGCCCTCGGGGGGGACTACACAGATACGCAGTATTTT. Translating it yields CASSALGGDYTDTQYF.

V usage is TRBV30 and J usage is TRBJ2-7; D is undetermined. The CDR3 spans 12 residues. V shed 3 bases and J shed 6 bases, with 12 bases lying between them. Germline CDR1 GTSNPN, CDR2 SVGIG (reference sequence). In DNA, the CDR3 is TGTGCCTGGAGAAAGCCTCCGGCCGAGCAGTACTTC. Residues: CAWRKPPAEQYF.

This clonotype has just a few counts. This chain connects TRBV24-1 to TRBJ2-1, with 8 bases fitting TRBD2. The length of the CDR3 is 14 residues. The V and J ends lost 10 bases and 5 bases, in that order; junction bases with no gene match: 9. Germline-derived CDR1 and CDR2 are KGHDR and SFDVKD. CDR3 nucleotides: TGTGCCACTCAGAAGCGGGAGAGCCACAATGAGCAGTTCTTC. Amino acid sequence: CATQKRESHNEQFF.

The sample holds many counts of this clonotype. The chain links TRBV10-2 to TRBJ2-5; the D gene is possibly TRBD2 (6 bases). Germline V gene data show CDR1 as WSHSY and CDR2 as SAAADI. The length of the CDR3 is 17 residues. The V end was cut by 3 bases, the J end by 2 bases, with 19 bases between. Here the CDR3 DNA reads TGCGCCAGCAGTGATCCCCTAGCGCCAACAACACAAGAGACCCAGTACTTC. Residues: CASSDPLAPTTQETQYF.

In its sample, this clonotype was seen many times. The V and J genes are TRBV7-9 and TRBJ2-7; 13 bases agree with TRBD2. Per the germline V gene, CDR1 is SEHNR and CDR2 is FQNEAQ (reference sequence). The CDR3 contains 14 residues. The J segment lost 4 bases and the V segment lost 4 bases, leaving 1 base of the junction unmatched. The CDR3 reads CASSSLAGGYEQYF. The CDR3 DNA reads as TGTGCCAGCAGCTCACTAGCGGGAGGGTACGAGCAGTACTTC.

This clonotype was observed a few times. This chain joins TRBV5-5 and TRBJ2-7; 9 nucleotides line up with TRBD1. CDR3 size: 15 residues. Germline CDR1 is SGHKS and CDR2 is YYEKEE (reference sequence). J was trimmed by 5 bases and V by 2 bases; bases with no gene match: 8. This chain's CDR3 is CASSLPDRGVNEQYF. Here the CDR3 DNA reads TGTGCCAGCAGCTTACCGGACAGGGGTGTCAACGAGCAGTACTTC.

The chain recombines TRBV20-1 with TRBJ1-3, with D tentatively TRBD1 (5 bases). Germline lookup yields CDR1 DFQATT and CDR2 SNEGSKA (reference sequence). The CDR3 consists of 18 residues. V lost 5 bases and J lost 1, with 24 bases in between. The CDR3 here is CSAPLLGSGLRSGNTIYF. The CDR3 bases are TGCAGTGCTCCCCTCCTCGGATCAGGGCTTCGATCTGGAAACACCATATATTTT.

This clonotype was seen a few times. The chain recombines TRBV6-5 with TRBJ2-7; D is uncertain. The CDR3 consists of 16 residues. The germline V and J ends were trimmed by 0 bases and 6 bases, with 18 bases remaining between them. Germline V gives CDR1 MNHEY, CDR2 SVGAGI. The chain's CDR3 is CASSYSSPDPLAEQYF. CDR3 sequence (DNA): TGTGCCAGCAGTTACTCAAGTCCCGACCCCCTCGCCGAGCAGTACTTC.

CDR3 sequence reads: CASSLLGGLYNEQFF. CDR3 coding DNA: TGTGCCAGCAGCTTGTTGGGGGGCCTTTACAATGAGCAGTTCTTC. The rearrangement uses TRBV5-6 and TRBJ2-1; either TRBD1 or TRBD2 may fit D (6 bases each). This CDR3 comprises 15 residues. Between the trimmed V and J ends, which lost 1 base and 4 bases, there was a span of 12 bases. Germline loops: CDR1 SGHDT, CDR2 YYEEEE.

CDR3 sequence reads: CASTGIGDTQYF. CDR3 nucleotide sequence: TGTGCCAGCACTGGAATCGGGGATACGCAGTATTTT. The gene calls are TRBV6-6 and TRBJ2-3, with D hard to call. V was shortened by 7 bases and J by 6 bases, with 11 bases between the two germline ends. Germline CDR1 reads MNHNY; CDR2 reads SVGAGI (reference sequence). This CDR3 has 12 residues.

This clonotype occurred many times. The genes are TRBV3-1 and TRBJ2-1; possibly TRBD2 for D (5 bases). This CDR3 region has 13 residues. V shed 9 bases and J shed 4 bases, with 13 bases lying between them. Germline CDR1 reads LGHDT; CDR2 reads YNNKEL (reference sequence). This CDR3 reads CASLRAGYNEQFF. Written as DNA, the CDR3 is TGTGCCAGTCTGAGGGCAGGTTACAATGAGCAGTTCTTC.

This clonotype was counted at least ten times. The chain joins TRBV11-2 to TRBJ2-1; 9 bases are a match to TRBD2. V gave up 5 bases and J gave up 9 bases; unmatched junction bases: 11. The CDR3 has 15 residues. Germline values: CDR1 SGHAT, CDR2 FQNNGV. As DNA, the CDR3 is TGTGCCAGCAGCGACACCGGGACTAGCATGGGTGAGCAGTTCTTC. The encoded protein is CASSDTGTSMGEQFF.

This clonotype was observed at least ten times. The rearrangement uses TRBV12-3 or TRBV12-4 and TRBJ2-1; maybe TRBD2 (5 bases). CDR3 size: 12 residues. The V and J ends lost 3 bases and 7 bases respectively, with 7 bases between them. CDR3 coding DNA: TGTGCCAGCAGTTTTGGGAGAAATGAGCAGTTCTTC. It specifies CASSFGRNEQFF.

This clonotype has a handful of counts. The chain joins TRBV12-3 or TRBV12-4 to TRBJ1-1, with TRBD1 matching over 9 bases. The CDR3 runs 17 residues. V gave up 2 bases and J gave up 5 bases; unmatched junction bases: 12. The CDR3 sequence: CASSLNRGLKGRTEAFF. CDR3 coding DNA: TGTGCCAGCAGTTTAAACAGGGGGCTAAAGGGTAGAACTGAAGCTTTCTTT.

This clonotype was counted only a few times. The chain uses TRBV12-3 or TRBV12-4 and TRBJ2-5; 12 positions agree with TRBD2. This CDR3 region has 17 residues. V shed 3 bases, J shed 2 bases, and the junction held 7 bases outside the gene matches. The CDR3 region has the DNA TGTGCCAGCAGTTTCCTAGCGGGAGGGCCCTCTCAAGAGACCCAGTACTTC. Residues: CASSFLAGGPSQETQYF.

The genes are TRBV3-1 and TRBJ2-1; 9 nucleotides align to TRBD2. V lost 4 bases to trimming and J lost 3 bases; unmatched junction nucleotides: 10. Germline CDR1 is LGHDT and CDR2 is YNNKEL (reference sequence). The CDR3 contains 17 residues. This CDR3 is CASSRGLAGSDYNEQFF. CDR3 nucleotides: TGTGCCAGCAGCCGTGGGCTAGCGGGATCCGACTACAATGAGCAGTTCTTC.

The chain carries TRBV29-1 and TRBJ2-7; no reliable D call. CDR3 length: 13 residues. V was shortened by 1 base and J by 4 bases, with 11 bases between the two germline ends. Germline CDR1 SQVTM, CDR2 ANQGSEA. CDR3 loop: CSVEGPGGYEQYF. The DNA of the CDR3 is TGCAGCGTTGAAGGGCCGGGTGGATACGAGCAGTACTTC.

Only a few counts were recorded for this clonotype. V is TRBV5-1 and J is TRBJ1-6; D is unresolved. The germline gives CDR1 SGHRS, CDR2 YFSETQ. The CDR3 contains 14 residues. V was trimmed by 0 bases and J by 7 bases, leaving 8 bases between them. The CDR3 bases are TGCGCCAGCAGCTTGGGGGAGAGAAATTCACCCCTCCACTTT. Translated: CASSLGERNSPLHF.

This clonotype was seen a few times. The rearrangement uses TRBV7-2 and TRBJ2-3; the D is unclear. The CDR3 extends over 15 amino acids. The V end was cut by 4 bases, the J end by 0 bases, with 11 bases between. The V gene's germline CDR1 is SGHTA and CDR2 FQGNSA. The CDR3 loop reads CASSSSYFSTDTQYF. Here the CDR3 DNA reads TGTGCCAGCAGCTCGAGCTATTTTAGCACAGATACGCAGTATTTT.

This clonotype has just a few counts. V usage is TRBV28 and J usage is TRBJ2-2; D call uncertain. Germline V lookup: CDR1 MDHEN, CDR2 SYDVKM. Trimming removed 2 bases at V and 6 bases at J, with 7 bases between. The CDR3 length is 13 residues. CDR3 DNA: TGTGCCAGCAGTTTAGGTCAACCCGGGGAGCTGTTTTTT. Amino acid sequence: CASSLGQPGELFF.

This rearrangement joins TRBV11-3 to TRBJ2-2; D is ambiguous. V lost 5 bases and J lost 4, with 8 bases in between. Germline V gives CDR1 SGHNT, CDR2 YENEEA. The CDR3 length is 13 residues. The CDR3 sequence: CASSPAPTGELFF. In DNA form, the CDR3 reads TGTGCCAGCAGCCCGGCCCCCACCGGGGAGCTGTTTTTT.

The table lists this clonotype with a few counts. This chain uses TRBV7-2 with TRBJ1-2; 7 bases align to TRBD1. The CDR3 consists of 14 residues. Trimming removed 3 bases from V and 3 bases from J; junction bases left unmatched: 4. Germline V gene lookup returns CDR1 SGHTA and CDR2 FQGNSA. CDR3 nucleotide sequence: TGTGCCAGCAGCTTTGAGGGGGCCGACTATGGCTACACCTTC. Translating gives CASSFEGADYGYTF.

V usage is TRBV12-3 or TRBV12-4 and J usage is TRBJ1-2, with 7 bases aligning to TRBD1. This CDR3 contains 12 residues. Losses at the gene ends were 3 bases for V and 8 bases for J; bases not matched to a gene: 3. CDR3 nucleotides: TGTGCCAGCAGTTTTACAGGGGACGGCTACACCTTC. Protein product: CASSFTGDGYTF.

The CDR3 spells CASSQLDPRSYEQYF. The CDR3 DNA follows: TGCGCCAGCAGCCAACTCGACCCCCGCTCCTACGAGCAGTACTTC. This chain connects TRBV4-3 to TRBJ2-7; D call uncertain. The CDR3 has 15 amino acids. V gave up 2 bases and J gave up 0 bases, with 11 bases separating them. Germline V CDR1 and CDR2: LGHNA, YSLEER.

This clonotype was counted at least ten times. The genes are TRBV6-1 and TRBJ2-1; D may be TRBD2 (6 bases). The CDR3 is 13 residues long. CDR1 and CDR2 from the germline V gene are MNHNS and SASEGT. The V end was cut by 5 bases, the J end by 8 bases, with 13 bases between. CDR3 coding DNA: TGTGCCAGCAGTCAATTTTGGGGGGATGAGCAGTTCTTC. Amino acid sequence: CASSQFWGDEQFF.

This rearrangement joins TRBV6-2 or TRBV6-3 to TRBJ2-7; unclear D gene. Trimming shortened V by 2 bases and J by 6 bases, and 8 bases separated the two germline ends. CDR1 MNHEY and CDR2 SVGEGT come from the germline V gene. This CDR3 is 12 amino acids long. The CDR3 region is CASSYDPSEQYF. CDR3 nucleotide sequence: TGTGCCAGCAGTTACGACCCTTCCGAGCAGTACTTC.